The source of this TCR beta chain is a study of blood T cells in healthy people across ages. Study observations and caveats: Compared with aged donors, long-lived donors showed fewer expanded clones, suggesting selection.

Every sample had a minimum of 6.5 million PBMCs isolated. Total RNA was extracted at no less than 6 micrograms per sample. In regard to this clonotype: No antigen is known for it.

The authors ran a second PCR of about 6 to 11 cycles using a sample-barcoded 5' primer and a J-beta primer mix. At least 2.5 million CDR3-containing paired-end reads were obtained per sample. TCRdb redid the calling of the 5' RACE reads with MiXCR, one entry per CDR3 protein. The profile covers approximately 800,000 distinct CDR3 sequences, with approximately 53% appearing a single time and more than 25% taken by the ten largest. CDR1 is SGHDT and CDR2 is YYEEEE in the germline V gene. CDR3 length: 17 residues. V shed 2 bases and J 7 bases; nucleotides not matched to a gene: 14. The sample consisted of blood. The chain has TRBV5-6 and TRBJ2-1, with TRBD2 matching over 8 bases. The sequence came from a man aged 40-49 years in good health. CDR3 region: CASSFSTSGGARNEQFF. The CDR3 DNA is TGTGCCAGCAGCTTCTCTACTAGCGGAGGAGCGAGGAATGAGCAGTTCTTC.